The 9 T cell receptor beta chains in this list originate from one sample, sequenced in a study of early T cells in non-severe SARS-CoV-2 infection. Each CDR3 protein is one row after TCRdb ran MiXCR on the 5' RACE reads. The sample records 98,000 or so distinct CDR3 sequences, 9.5% to 11% being singletons. Source material: whole blood. The receptor source for this set is an adult who was a healthcare worker with PCR-confirmed SARS-CoV-2 infection or an uninfected control (not recorded which).

At least ten counts were recorded for this clonotype. V and J are TRBV7-2 and TRBJ1-1; D might be TRBD1 (6 bases). Germline-derived CDR1 and CDR2 are SGHTA and FQGNSA. The CDR3 spans 14 residues. The V and J ends lost 4 bases and 8 bases respectively, with 17 bases between them. The CDR3 DNA follows: TGTGCCAGCAGCTCCGCCAGGGGAGCGGCGGAAGCTTTCTTT. Its protein is CASSSARGAAEAFF. Drawing the rest from reference TRBV7-2 and TRBJ1-1, the complete variable domain is GAGVSQSPSNKVTEKGKDVELRCDPISGHTALYWYRQSLGQGLEFLIYFQGNSAPDKSGLPSDRFSAERTGGSVSTLTIQRTQQEDSAVYLCASSSARGAAEAFFGQGTRLTVV.

This clonotype was counted a few times. The chain recombines TRBV18 with TRBJ1-2; D is unclear. The germline V and J ends were trimmed by 6 bases and 4 bases, with 18 bases remaining between them. The germline V gene encodes CDR1 KGHSH and CDR2 LQKENI. This CDR3 has 15 amino acids. In nucleotides, the CDR3 is TGTGCCAGCTCCCTACCCCGCCTCACGGGCTATGGCTACACCTTC. Residues: CASSLPRLTGYGYTF.

This clonotype was found many times. This rearrangement joins TRBV2 to TRBJ2-2; 9 nucleotides align to TRBD2. This CDR3 comprises 18 residues. Trimming cost V 6 bases and J 0 bases; bases outside gene matches: 11. Per the germline V gene, CDR1 is SNHLY and CDR2 is FYNNEI. The CDR3 DNA sequence: TGTGCCAGCAGACGCGGAGCGGGGGGCCCTGCGAACACCGGGGAGCTGTTTTTT. It yields the protein CASRRGAGGPANTGELFF.

CDR3 nucleotides: TGTGCCAGCAGCTTGACAGGGACCGGTGAAAAACTGTTTTTT. Protein: CASSLTGTGEKLFF. The V gene is TRBV7-8, the J gene TRBJ1-4; 7 nucleotides agree with TRBD1. The germline gives CDR1 SGHVS, CDR2 FQNEAQ. The CDR3 sequence is 14 residues long. With 3 bases clipped from V and 7 bases from J, the junction kept 5 bases outside the gene matches.

The chain has TRBV20-1 and TRBJ2-1; 10 nucleotides agree with TRBD2. V shed 2 bases and J 1 base; nucleotides not matched to a gene: 5. Per germline, CDR1 DFQATT and CDR2 SNEGSKA (reference sequence). The CDR3 contains 16 residues. CDR3 region: CSARRTSGPSYNEQFF. Here the CDR3 DNA reads TGCAGTGCTAGAAGGACTAGCGGCCCTTCCTACAATGAGCAGTTCTTC.

The V and J genes are TRBV27 and TRBJ2-1, with 9 bases lining up with TRBD1. CDR1 is MNHEY and CDR2 is SMNVEV in the germline V gene (reference sequence). The V gene end was trimmed by 6 bases and the J gene end by 8 bases; junction bases not matched to a gene: 8. This CDR3 is built from 14 residues. The CDR3 bases are TGTGCCAGCAGCCCAACAGGGGGCCAGGATGAGCAGTTCTTC. Translated: CASSPTGGQDEQFF.

This clonotype has a handful of counts. CDR3 nucleotides: TGTGCCTGGACCTACCCGGGGATGATACTGTTTTTT. Protein sequence: CAWTYPGMILFF. The V and J genes are TRBV30 and TRBJ1-4; D not resolved. The CDR3 spans 12 residues. Trimming removed 4 bases at V and 13 bases at J, with 16 bases between. Germline loops: CDR1 GTSNPN, CDR2 SVGIG (reference sequence). Together with reference TRBV30 and TRBJ1-4, the CDR3 gives the full variable domain: SQTIHQWPATLVQPVGSPLSLECTVEGTSNPNLYWYRQAAGRGLQLLFYSVGIGQISSEVPQNLSASRPQDRQFILSSKKLLLSDSGFYLCAWTYPGMILFFGSGTQLSVL.

The chain employs TRBV18 and TRBJ1-1; the D is unclear. V was pared by 3 bases and J by 4 bases, with 9 bases between. The V gene's germline CDR1 is KGHSH and CDR2 LQKENI. This CDR3 is 13 amino acids long. The chain's CDR3 is CASSPVESTEAFF. For the CDR3, the DNA is TGTGCCAGCTCACCTGTAGAGAGCACTGAAGCTTTCTTT.

This clonotype occurred a few times. The chain carries TRBV3-1 and TRBJ2-1, with D hard to call. Trimming shortened V by 2 bases and J by 2 bases, and 13 bases separated the two germline ends. This CDR3 has 16 residues. The germline gives CDR1 LGHDT, CDR2 YNNKEL (reference sequence). CDR3 sequence (DNA): TGTGCCAGCAGCCAAAGTTTCGCCTCCGCCTACAATGAGCAGTTCTTC. It encodes CASSQSFASAYNEQFF.